Listed here are 18 T cell receptor beta chains from one sample, sequenced in a study of OX40 agonist ivuxolimab in advanced cancers. Measured with immunoSEQ multiplex PCR; TCRdb has only the in-frame clones, and not every one. The top ten hold 15% of the sample, which has around 47,000 clones, 84% seen once. Sequenced material: CD4+ or CD8+ T cells sorted from blood, taken in a trial of the OX40 agonist ivuxolimab. The receptors shown here come from an adult with an advanced solid tumor such as melanoma, head and neck, liver or kidney cancer.

The V call is TRBV18, the J call TRBJ1-5; D is ambiguous. The V end lost 2 bases, the J end lost 8 bases, and 13 bases lay between the germline ends. The length of the CDR3 is 14 residues. Germline CDR1 KGHSH, CDR2 LQKENI. CDR3 protein: CASSPTGLEEPQHF. In nucleotides, the CDR3 is TGTGCCAGCTCACCAACCGGTCTAGAGGAGCCCCAGCATTTT.

The CDR3 DNA follows: TGTGCCAGCAGCCACGGACTAGCGGGAGAAGTCTTCCACGAGCAGTACTTC. This encodes CASSHGLAGEVFHEQYF. This rearrangement joins TRBV5-6 to TRBJ2-7, with TRBD2 matching 13 bases. V trimming: 4 bases; J trimming: 5 bases; junction bases outside the gene matches: 12. Germline values: CDR1 SGHDT, CDR2 YYEEEE. CDR3 length: 17 amino acids.

The chain combines TRBV4-2 with TRBJ2-2; D not certain. Trimming pared 0 bases from V and 4 bases from J, leaving 9 bases between. Germline-derived CDR1 and CDR2 are LGHNA and YNFKEQ. This CDR3 has 15 residues. CDR3 sequence: CASSQEESSTGELFF. CDR3 nucleotides: TGTGCCAGCAGCCAAGAAGAGTCCAGCACCGGGGAGCTGTTTTTT.

The chain recombines TRBV7-6 with TRBJ2-2; D is uncertain. The V and J ends lost 5 bases and 4 bases respectively, with 20 bases between them. There are 17 residues in the CDR3. Germline loops: CDR1 SGHVS, CDR2 FNYEAQ. Here the CDR3 reads CASSPRVALHFTGELFF. Written as DNA, the CDR3 is TGTGCCAGCAGCCCCCGTGTAGCCCTACACTTCACCGGGGAGCTGTTTTTT.

This clone showed up just once. The rearrangement joins TRBV19 to TRBJ2-1; TRBD2 might be the D (6 bases). Trimming removed 6 bases at V and 2 bases at J, with 11 bases between. The germline gives CDR1 LNHDA, CDR2 SQIVND (reference sequence). This CDR3 has 14 residues. CDR3 sequence reads: CASRGVAAYNEQFF. The CDR3 DNA reads TGTGCCAGTAGAGGGGTAGCGGCCTACAATGAGCAGTTCTTC.

The V gene is TRBV6-5, the J gene TRBJ1-6; no definite D call. CDR3 length: 14 amino acids. Deletions cut 4 bases from V and 4 bases from J, with 8 bases between. Germline CDR1 is MNHEY and CDR2 is SVGAGI. The CDR3 loop is CASSLDGYNSPLHF. The DNA of the CDR3 is TGTGCCAGCAGTTTAGACGGTTATAATTCACCCCTCCACTTT.

This chain joins TRBV30 and TRBJ2-7; no firm D call. CDR1 is GTSNPN and CDR2 is SVGIG in the germline V gene (reference sequence). There are 14 residues in the CDR3. The V and J ends lost 1 base and 0 bases respectively, with 10 bases between them. The CDR3: CAWSGPCPSYEQYF. The DNA of the CDR3 is TGTGCCTGGAGTGGACCCTGCCCCTCCTACGAGCAGTACTTC.

This chain links TRBV28 with TRBJ2-1; TRBD1 matches 7 bases. From germline, CDR1 is MDHEN and CDR2 SYDVKM. With V trimmed by 7 bases and J by 2 bases, 5 bases remained unmatched. The CDR3 runs 14 residues. The CDR3 protein is CASKDRIAYNEQFF. CDR3 bases: TGTGCCAGCAAGGACAGGATAGCCTACAATGAGCAGTTCTTC.

The rearrangement uses TRBV7-9 and TRBJ2-5, with D maybe TRBD1 (5 bases). There are 15 residues in the CDR3. The ends were cut back, 3 bases at V and 0 bases at J, with 11 bases in the middle. Germline V gene data show CDR1 as SEHNR and CDR2 as FQNEAQ (reference sequence). CDR3 DNA sequence: TGTGCCAGCAGCTTTCCCAGGGCGGACCAAGAGACCCAGTACTTC. This encodes CASSFPRADQETQYF.

The CDR3 DNA sequence: TGTGCCAGCAGCTTAGGGGCTGGGGTCGATGAGCAGTTCTTC. The encoded protein is CASSLGAGVDEQFF. This chain uses TRBV7-2 with TRBJ2-1; unclear D gene. Germline CDR1 and CDR2: SGHTA and FQGNSA. CDR3 length: 14 amino acids. Trimming removed 1 base at V and 8 bases at J, with 12 bases between. Supplemented by reference TRBV7-2 and TRBJ2-1, the full variable domain reads GAGVSQSPSNKVTEKGKDVELRCDPISGHTALYWYRQSLGQGLEFLIYFQGNSAPDKSGLPSDRFSAERTGGSVSTLTIQRTQQEDSAVYLCASSLGAGVDEQFFGPGTRLTVL.

This chain joins TRBV5-4 and TRBJ2-1, with a tentative D call TRBD1 (9 bases). With 7 bases removed from V and 5 bases from J, the gap between germline ends came to 25 bases. The CDR3 covers 17 residues. Germline V lookup: CDR1 SGHNT, CDR2 YYREEE (reference sequence). The CDR3 region has the DNA TGTGCCAGCGGGGGACAGGGAGGGCTAGCGGGCCACAATGAGCAGTTCTTC. Encoded protein: CASGGQGGLAGHNEQFF. Full variable domain (missing parts from reference TRBV5-4 and TRBJ2-1): ETGVTQSPTHLIKTRGQQVTLRCSSQSGHNTVSWYQQALGQGPQFIFQYYREEENGRGNFPPRFSGLQFPNYSSELNVNALELDDSALYLCASGGQGGLAGHNEQFFGPGTRLTVL.

The chain has TRBV11-3 and TRBJ1-1; D might be TRBD1 (6 bases). There are 15 residues in the CDR3. In germline, CDR1 is SGHNT, CDR2 YENEEA. With 4 bases removed from V and 1 base from J, the gap between germline ends came to 13 bases. The CDR3 nucleotides are TGTGCCAGCAGCTCCGATGACAGGCGGAACACTGAAGCTTTCTTT. Its protein is CASSSDDRRNTEAFF.

V usage is TRBV5-6 and J usage is TRBJ2-1, with 7 bases identical to TRBD1. The CDR3 spans 15 residues. From germline, CDR1 is SGHDT and CDR2 YYEEEE. V dropped 5 bases and J dropped 8; count of bases not matched to a gene: 13. The CDR3 loop is CASRPMTGPEDEQFF. In DNA form, the CDR3 reads TGTGCCAGCAGACCCATGACAGGGCCCGAGGATGAGCAGTTCTTC. Based on the CDR3 plus reference TRBV5-6 and TRBJ2-1, the full variable domain is DAGVTQSPTHLIKTRGQQVTLRCSPKSGHDTVSWYQQALGQGPQFIFQYYEEEERQRGNFPDRFSGHQFPNYSSELNVNALLLGDSALYLCASRPMTGPEDEQFFGPGTRLTVL.

V usage is TRBV6-5 and J usage is TRBJ1-5; D remains ambiguous. V was shortened by 4 bases and J by 7 bases, with 11 bases between the two germline ends. Germline values: CDR1 MNHEY, CDR2 SVGAGI. There are 13 residues in the CDR3. CDR3 sequence reads: CASSSRGWQPQHF. As DNA, the CDR3 is TGTGCCAGCAGTTCCCGGGGATGGCAGCCCCAGCATTTT.

This clone was picked up a small number of times. CDR3 sequence: CASSTAGGAYYEQYF. The CDR3 DNA is TGTGCCAGCAGTACGGCTGGGGGGGCCTACTACGAGCAGTACTTC. J is TRBJ2-7 and V is TRBV6-1; perhaps TRBD2 as D (7 bases). The germline V gene has CDR1 MNHNS and CDR2 SASEGT. The CDR3 is 15 residues long. V shed 5 bases and J shed 3 bases, with 17 bases lying between them.

The chain combines TRBV27 with TRBJ2-7; tentatively, D is TRBD2 (5 bases). The CDR3 covers 12 residues. CDR1 is MNHEY and CDR2 is SMNVEV in the germline V gene (reference sequence). Trimming left V 5 bases short and J 7 bases short, with 12 bases between. As DNA, the CDR3 is TGTGCCAGCAGTCCCCACCCGGGGGAGCAGTACTTC. It yields the protein CASSPHPGEQYF.

J is TRBJ2-7 and V is TRBV5-5; 7 positions match TRBD2. Germline lookup yields CDR1 SGHKS and CDR2 YYEKEE (reference sequence). The CDR3 is made up of 15 amino acids. Losses at the gene ends were 4 bases for V and 3 bases for J; bases not matched to a gene: 10. The CDR3 protein is CASSATGTTIYEQYF. The CDR3 nucleotides read TGTGCCAGCAGCGCCACCGGGACTACCATCTACGAGCAGTACTTC. Looking up the rest from reference TRBV5-5 and TRBJ2-7 gives the full variable domain: DAGVTQSPTHLIKTRGQQVTLRCSPISGHKSVSWYQQVLGQGPQFIFQYYEKEERGRGNFPDRFSARQFPNYSSELNVNALLLGDSALYLCASSATGTTIYEQYFGPGTRLTVT.

In DNA form, the CDR3 reads TGTGCCAGCACCGCGGGGAGTGATTCGTCAGGGCGAACTGAAGCTTTCTTT. Amino acids: CASTAGSDSSGRTEAFF. The rearrangement links TRBV28 to TRBJ1-1; D perhaps matches TRBD1 (5 bases). V was pared by 7 bases and J by 5 bases, with 26 bases between. The length of the CDR3 is 17 residues. Per the germline V gene, CDR1 is MDHEN and CDR2 is SYDVKM.